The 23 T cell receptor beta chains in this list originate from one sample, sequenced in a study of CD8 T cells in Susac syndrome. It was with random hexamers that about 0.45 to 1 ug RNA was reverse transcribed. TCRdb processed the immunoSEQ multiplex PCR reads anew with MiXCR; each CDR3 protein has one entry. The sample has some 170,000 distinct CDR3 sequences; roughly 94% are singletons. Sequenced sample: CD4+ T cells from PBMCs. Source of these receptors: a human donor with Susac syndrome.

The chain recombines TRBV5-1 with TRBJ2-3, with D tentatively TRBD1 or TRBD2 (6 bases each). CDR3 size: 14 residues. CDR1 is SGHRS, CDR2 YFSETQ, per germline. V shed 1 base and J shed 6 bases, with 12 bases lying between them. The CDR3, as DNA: TGCGCCAGCAGCTTGAATTCCGGGGGCGATACGCAGTATTTT. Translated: CASSLNSGGDTQYF.

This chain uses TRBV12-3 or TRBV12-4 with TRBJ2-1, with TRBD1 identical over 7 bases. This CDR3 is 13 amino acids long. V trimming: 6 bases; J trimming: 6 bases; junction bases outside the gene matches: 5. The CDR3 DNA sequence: TGTGCCAGCAGCCCGACAGGGCGCAATGAGCAGTTCTTC. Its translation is CASSPTGRNEQFF.

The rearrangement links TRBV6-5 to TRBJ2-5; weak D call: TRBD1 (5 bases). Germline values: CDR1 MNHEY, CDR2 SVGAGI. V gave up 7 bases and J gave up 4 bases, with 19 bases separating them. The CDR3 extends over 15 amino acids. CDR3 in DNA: TGTGCCAGCACCCCGGGCAGGGTTGGTCCAGAGACCCAGTACTTC. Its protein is CASTPGRVGPETQYF.

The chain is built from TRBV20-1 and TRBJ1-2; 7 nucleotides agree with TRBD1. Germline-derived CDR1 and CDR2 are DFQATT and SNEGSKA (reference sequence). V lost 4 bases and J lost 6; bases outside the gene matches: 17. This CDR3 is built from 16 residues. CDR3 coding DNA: TGCAGTGCTATGAGACAGGGTACTTCTCCAGACGATGGCTACACCTTC. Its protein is CSAMRQGTSPDDGYTF.

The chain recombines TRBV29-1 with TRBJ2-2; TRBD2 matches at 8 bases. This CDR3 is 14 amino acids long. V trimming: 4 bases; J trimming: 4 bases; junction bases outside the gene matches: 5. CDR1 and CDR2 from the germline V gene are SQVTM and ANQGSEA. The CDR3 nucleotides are TGCAGCGTTGTGGCAGCGGGGGTCACCGGGGAGCTGTTTTTT. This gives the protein CSVVAAGVTGELFF.

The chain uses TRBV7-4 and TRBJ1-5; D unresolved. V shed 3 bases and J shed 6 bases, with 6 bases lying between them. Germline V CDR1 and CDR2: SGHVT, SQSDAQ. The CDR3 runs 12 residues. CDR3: CASSFNPQPQHF. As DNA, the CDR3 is TGTGCCAGCAGCTTCAACCCTCAGCCCCAGCATTTT.

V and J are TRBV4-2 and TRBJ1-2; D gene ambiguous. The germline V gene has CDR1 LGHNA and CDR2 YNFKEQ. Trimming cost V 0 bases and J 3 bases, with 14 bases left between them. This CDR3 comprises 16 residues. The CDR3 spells CASSQDNTRADYGYTF. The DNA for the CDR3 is TGTGCCAGCAGCCAAGATAATACGAGGGCAGACTATGGCTACACCTTC.

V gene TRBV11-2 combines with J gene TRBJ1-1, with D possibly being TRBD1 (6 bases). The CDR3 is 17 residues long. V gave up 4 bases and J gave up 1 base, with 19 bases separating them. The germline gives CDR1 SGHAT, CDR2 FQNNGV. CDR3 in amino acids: CASSSTHPGQGNTEAFF. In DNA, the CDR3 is TGTGCCAGCAGCTCTACACATCCGGGACAAGGGAACACTGAAGCTTTCTTT.

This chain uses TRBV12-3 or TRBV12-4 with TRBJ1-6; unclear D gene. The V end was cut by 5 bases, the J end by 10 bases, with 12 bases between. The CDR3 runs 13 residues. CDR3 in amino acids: CASSQGPPSPLHF. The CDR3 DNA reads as TGTGCCAGCAGTCAAGGACCCCCATCACCCCTCCACTTT.

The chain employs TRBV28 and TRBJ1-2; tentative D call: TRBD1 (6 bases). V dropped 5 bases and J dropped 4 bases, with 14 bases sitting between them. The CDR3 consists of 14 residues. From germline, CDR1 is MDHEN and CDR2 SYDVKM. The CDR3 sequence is CASSPRGTRYGYTF. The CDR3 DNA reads TGTGCCAGCAGTCCCCGGGGGACACGCTATGGCTACACCTTC.

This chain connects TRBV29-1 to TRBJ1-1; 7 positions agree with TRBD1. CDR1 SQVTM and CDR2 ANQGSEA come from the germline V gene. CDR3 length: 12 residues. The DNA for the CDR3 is TGCAGTGGAGGGACAGTGAACACTGAAGCTTTCTTT. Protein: CSGGTVNTEAFF.

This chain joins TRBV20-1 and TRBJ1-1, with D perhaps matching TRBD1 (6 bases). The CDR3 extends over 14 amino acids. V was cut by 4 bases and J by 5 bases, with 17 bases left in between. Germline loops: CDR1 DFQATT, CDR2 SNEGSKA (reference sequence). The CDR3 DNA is TGCAGTGCTAAAAGGGCGCAGGGGAAGACTGAAGCTTTCTTT. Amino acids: CSAKRAQGKTEAFF.

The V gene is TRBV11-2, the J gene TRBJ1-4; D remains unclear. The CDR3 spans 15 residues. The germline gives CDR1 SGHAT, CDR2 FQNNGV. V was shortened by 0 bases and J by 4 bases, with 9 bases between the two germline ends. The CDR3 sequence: CASSLDPQNNEKLFF. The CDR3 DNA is TGTGCCAGCAGCTTAGATCCCCAGAATAATGAAAAACTGTTTTTT.

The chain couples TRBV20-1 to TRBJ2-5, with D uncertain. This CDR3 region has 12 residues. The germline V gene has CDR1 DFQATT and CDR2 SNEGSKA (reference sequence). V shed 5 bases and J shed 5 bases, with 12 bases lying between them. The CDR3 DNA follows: TGCAGTGCTGACGGACCGGACGAGACCCAGTACTTC. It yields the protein CSADGPDETQYF.

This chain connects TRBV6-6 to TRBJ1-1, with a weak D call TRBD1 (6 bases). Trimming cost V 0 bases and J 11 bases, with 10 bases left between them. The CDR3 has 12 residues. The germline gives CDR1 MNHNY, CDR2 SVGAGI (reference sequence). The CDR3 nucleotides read TGTGCCAGCAGTTACTCGAGGGGGGAGGCTTTCTTT. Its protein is CASSYSRGEAFF.

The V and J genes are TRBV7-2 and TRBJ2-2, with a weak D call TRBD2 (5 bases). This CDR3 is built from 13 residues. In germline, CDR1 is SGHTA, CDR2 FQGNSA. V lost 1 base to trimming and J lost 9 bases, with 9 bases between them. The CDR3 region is CASSLDTRRELFF. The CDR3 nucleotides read TGTGCCAGCAGCTTAGACACTAGAAGGGAGCTGTTTTTT.

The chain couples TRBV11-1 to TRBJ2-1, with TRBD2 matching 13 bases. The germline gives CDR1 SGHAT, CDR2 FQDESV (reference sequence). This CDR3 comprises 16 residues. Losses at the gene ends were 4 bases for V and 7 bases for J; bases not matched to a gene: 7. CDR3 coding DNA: TGTGCCAGCAGCTCGATACTAGCGGGGGGGTGGAATGAGCAGTTCTTC. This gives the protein CASSSILAGGWNEQFF. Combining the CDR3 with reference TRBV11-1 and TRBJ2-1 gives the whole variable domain EAEVAQSPRYKITEKSQAVAFWCDPISGHATLYWYRQILGQGPELLVQFQDESVVDDSQLPKDRFSAERLKGVDSTLKIQPAELGDSAMYLCASSSILAGGWNEQFFGPGTRLTVL.

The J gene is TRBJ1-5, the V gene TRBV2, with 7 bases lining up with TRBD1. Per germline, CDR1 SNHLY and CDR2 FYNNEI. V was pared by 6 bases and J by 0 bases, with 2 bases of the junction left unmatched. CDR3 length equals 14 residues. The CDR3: CASRGQTSNQPQHF. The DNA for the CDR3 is TGTGCCAGCAGGGGACAGACTAGCAATCAGCCCCAGCATTTT.

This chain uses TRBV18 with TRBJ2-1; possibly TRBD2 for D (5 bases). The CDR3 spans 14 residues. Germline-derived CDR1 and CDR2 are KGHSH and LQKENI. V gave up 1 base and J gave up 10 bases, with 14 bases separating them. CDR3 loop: CASSPHHEGAEQFF. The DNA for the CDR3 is TGTGCCAGCTCACCACATCACGAGGGAGCCGAGCAGTTCTTC.

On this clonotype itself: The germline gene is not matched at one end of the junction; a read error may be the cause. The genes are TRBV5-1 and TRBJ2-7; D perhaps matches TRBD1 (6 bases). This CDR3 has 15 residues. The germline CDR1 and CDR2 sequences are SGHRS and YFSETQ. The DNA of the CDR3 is TGCGTCAGCAGCTTGTTGGGCAGGGGATCCTACGAGCAGTACTTC. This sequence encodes CVSSLLGRGSYEQYF.

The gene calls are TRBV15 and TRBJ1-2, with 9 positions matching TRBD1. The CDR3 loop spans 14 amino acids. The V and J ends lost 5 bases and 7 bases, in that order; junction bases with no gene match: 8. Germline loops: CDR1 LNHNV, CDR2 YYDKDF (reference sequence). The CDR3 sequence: CATSGGTGFSGYTF. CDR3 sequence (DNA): TGTGCCACCAGCGGCGGGACAGGGTTTAGTGGCTACACCTTC.

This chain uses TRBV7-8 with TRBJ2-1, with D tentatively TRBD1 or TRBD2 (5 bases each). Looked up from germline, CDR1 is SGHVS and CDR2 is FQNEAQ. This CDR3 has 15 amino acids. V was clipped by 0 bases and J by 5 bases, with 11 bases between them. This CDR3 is CASSLARAGNNEQFF. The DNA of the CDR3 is TGTGCCAGCAGCTTAGCGAGGGCAGGGAACAATGAGCAGTTCTTC.

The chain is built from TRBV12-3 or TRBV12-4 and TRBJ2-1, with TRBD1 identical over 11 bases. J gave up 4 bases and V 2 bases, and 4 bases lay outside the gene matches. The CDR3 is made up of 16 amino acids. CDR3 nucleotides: TGTGCCAGCAGTTTATTCGGACAGGGGGCGTACAATGAGCAGTTCTTC. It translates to CASSLFGQGAYNEQFF.